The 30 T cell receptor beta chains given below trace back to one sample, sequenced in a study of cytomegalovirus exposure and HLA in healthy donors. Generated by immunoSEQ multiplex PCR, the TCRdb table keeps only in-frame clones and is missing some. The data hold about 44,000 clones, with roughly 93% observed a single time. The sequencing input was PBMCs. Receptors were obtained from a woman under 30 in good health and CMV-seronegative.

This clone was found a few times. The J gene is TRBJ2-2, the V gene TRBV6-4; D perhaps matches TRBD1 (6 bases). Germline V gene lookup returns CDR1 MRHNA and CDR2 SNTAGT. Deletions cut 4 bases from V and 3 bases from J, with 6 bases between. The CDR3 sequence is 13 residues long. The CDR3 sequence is CASSGQDTGELFF. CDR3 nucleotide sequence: TGTGCCAGCAGTGGACAGGACACCGGGGAGCTGTTTTTT.

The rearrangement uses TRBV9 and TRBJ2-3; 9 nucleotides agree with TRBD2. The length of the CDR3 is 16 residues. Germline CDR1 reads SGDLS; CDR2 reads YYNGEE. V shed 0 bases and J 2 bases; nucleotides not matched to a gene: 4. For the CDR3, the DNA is TGTGCCAGCAGCGTAGGGGGCGGGGGGGACACAGATACGCAGTATTTT. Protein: CASSVGGGGDTDTQYF.

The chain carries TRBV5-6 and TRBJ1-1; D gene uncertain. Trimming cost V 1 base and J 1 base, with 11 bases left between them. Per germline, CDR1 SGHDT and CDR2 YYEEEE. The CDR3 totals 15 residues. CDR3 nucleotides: TGTGCCAGCAGCTTGTCATGGTCGAGGAACACTGAAGCTTTCTTT. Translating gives CASSLSWSRNTEAFF.

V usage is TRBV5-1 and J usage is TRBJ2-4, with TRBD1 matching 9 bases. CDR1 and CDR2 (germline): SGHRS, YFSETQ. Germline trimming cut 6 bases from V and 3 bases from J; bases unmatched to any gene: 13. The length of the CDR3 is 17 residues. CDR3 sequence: CASILMGDRDVKNIQYF. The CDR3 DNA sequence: TGCGCCAGCATCTTAATGGGGGACAGGGATGTCAAAAACATTCAGTACTTC.

CDR3 coding DNA: TGTGCCAGTAGTATAGCCGCGGGAGGCTACAATGAGCAGTTCTTC. Encoded protein: CASSIAAGGYNEQFF. The V call is TRBV19, the J call TRBJ2-1; 8 bases line up with TRBD2. The CDR3 length is 15 residues. CDR1 and CDR2 from the germline V gene are LNHDA and SQIVND (reference sequence). V gave up 1 base and J gave up 3 bases; unmatched junction bases: 2.

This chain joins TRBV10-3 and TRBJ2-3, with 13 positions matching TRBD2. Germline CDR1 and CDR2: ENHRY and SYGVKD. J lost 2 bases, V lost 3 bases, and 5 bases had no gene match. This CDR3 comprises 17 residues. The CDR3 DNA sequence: TGTGCCATCAGTGACCCGGGGACTAGCGGGATCACAGATACGCAGTATTTT. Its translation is CAISDPGTSGITDTQYF.

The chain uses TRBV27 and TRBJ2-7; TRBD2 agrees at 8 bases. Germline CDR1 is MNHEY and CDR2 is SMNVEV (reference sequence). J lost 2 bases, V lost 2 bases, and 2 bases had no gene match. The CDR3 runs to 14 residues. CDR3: CASSLRGGPYEQYF. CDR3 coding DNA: TGTGCCAGCAGTTTACGCGGGGGGCCCTACGAGCAGTACTTC.

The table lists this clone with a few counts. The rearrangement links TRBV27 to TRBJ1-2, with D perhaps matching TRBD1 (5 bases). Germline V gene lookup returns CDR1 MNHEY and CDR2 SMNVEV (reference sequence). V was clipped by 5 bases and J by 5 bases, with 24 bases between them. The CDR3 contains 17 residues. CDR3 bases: TGTGCCAGCAGTCCCCTACTCAGGGAGGTTCCTAGGTATGGCTACACCTTC. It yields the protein CASSPLLREVPRYGYTF.

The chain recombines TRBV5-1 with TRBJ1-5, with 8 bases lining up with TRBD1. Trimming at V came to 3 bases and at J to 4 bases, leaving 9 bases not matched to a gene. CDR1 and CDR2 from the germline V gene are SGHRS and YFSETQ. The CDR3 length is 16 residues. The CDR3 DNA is TGCGCCAGCAGCTATCGAGACCAGGGGGCGAATCAGCCCCAGCATTTT. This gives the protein CASSYRDQGANQPQHF. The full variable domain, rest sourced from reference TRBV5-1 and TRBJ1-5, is KAGVTQTPRYLIKTRGQQVTLSCSPISGHRSVSWYQQTPGQGLQFLFEYFSETQRNKGNFPGRFSGRQFSNSRSEMNVSTLELGDSALYLCASSYRDQGANQPQHFGDGTRLSIL.

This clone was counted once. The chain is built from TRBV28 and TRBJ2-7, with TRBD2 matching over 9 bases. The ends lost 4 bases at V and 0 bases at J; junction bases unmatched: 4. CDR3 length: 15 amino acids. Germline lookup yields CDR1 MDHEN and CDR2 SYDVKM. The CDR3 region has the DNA TGTGCCAGCAGTTCTAGCGGGATTAGCTCCTACGAGCAGTACTTC. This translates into CASSSSGISSYEQYF. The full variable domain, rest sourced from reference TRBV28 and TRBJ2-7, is DVKVTQSSRYLVKRTGEKVFLECVQDMDHENMFWYRQDPGLGLRLIYFSYDVKMKEKGDIPEGYSVSREKKERFSLILESASTNQTSMYLCASSSSGISSYEQYFGPGTRLTVT.

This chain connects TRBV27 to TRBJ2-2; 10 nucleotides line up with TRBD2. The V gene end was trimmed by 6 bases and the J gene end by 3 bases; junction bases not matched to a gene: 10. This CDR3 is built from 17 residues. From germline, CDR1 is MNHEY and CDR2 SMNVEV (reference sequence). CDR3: CASRTPTSGVHTGELFF. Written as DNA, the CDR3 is TGTGCCAGCAGGACCCCTACTAGCGGGGTACACACCGGGGAGCTGTTTTTT.

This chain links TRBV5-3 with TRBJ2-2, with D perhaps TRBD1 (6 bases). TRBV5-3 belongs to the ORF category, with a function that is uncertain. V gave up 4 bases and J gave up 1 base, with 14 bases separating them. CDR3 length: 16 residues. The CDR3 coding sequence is TGTGCCAGAAGCGGCCCGGGACACCTGAACACCGGGGAGCTGTTTTTT. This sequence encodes CARSGPGHLNTGELFF.

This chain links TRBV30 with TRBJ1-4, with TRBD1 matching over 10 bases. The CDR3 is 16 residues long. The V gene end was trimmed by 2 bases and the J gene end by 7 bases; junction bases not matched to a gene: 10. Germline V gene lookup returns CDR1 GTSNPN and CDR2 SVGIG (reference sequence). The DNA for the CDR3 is TGTGCCTGGAGTACTCGACAGGGGGCTAGTGGTGAAAAACTGTTTTTT. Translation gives CAWSTRQGASGEKLFF.

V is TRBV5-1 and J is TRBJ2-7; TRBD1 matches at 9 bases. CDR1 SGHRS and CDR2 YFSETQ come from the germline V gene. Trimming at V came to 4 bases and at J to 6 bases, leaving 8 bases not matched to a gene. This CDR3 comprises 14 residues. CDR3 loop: CASSPQGAPGEQYF. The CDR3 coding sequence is TGCGCCAGCAGCCCACAGGGGGCGCCCGGCGAGCAGTACTTC.

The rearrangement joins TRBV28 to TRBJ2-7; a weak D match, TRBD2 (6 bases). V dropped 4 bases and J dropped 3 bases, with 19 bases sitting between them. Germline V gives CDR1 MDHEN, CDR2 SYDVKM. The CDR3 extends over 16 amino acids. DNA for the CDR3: TGTGCCAGCAGTTCTCTCGCGGAGGGTCGAATCTACGAGCAGTACTTC. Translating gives CASSSLAEGRIYEQYF.

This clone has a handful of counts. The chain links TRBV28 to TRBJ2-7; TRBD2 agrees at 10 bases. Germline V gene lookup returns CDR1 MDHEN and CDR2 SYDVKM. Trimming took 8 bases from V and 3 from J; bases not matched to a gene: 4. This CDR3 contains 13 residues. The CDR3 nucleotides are TGTGCCAGCCTTAGGACTAGCGGCTACGAGCAGTACTTC. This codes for CASLRTSGYEQYF.

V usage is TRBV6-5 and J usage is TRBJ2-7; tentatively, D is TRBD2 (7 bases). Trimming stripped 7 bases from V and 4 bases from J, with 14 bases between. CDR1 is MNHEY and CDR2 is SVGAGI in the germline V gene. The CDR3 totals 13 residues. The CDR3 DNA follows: TGTGCCAGCACAGGGGACTACCCATACGAGCAGTACTTC. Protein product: CASTGDYPYEQYF.

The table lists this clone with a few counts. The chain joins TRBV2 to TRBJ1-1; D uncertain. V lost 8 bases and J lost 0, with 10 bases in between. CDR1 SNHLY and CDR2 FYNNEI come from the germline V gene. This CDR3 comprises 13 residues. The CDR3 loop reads CASSGQLNTEAFF. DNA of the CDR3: TGTGCCAGCTCTGGGCAGCTGAACACTGAAGCTTTCTTT.

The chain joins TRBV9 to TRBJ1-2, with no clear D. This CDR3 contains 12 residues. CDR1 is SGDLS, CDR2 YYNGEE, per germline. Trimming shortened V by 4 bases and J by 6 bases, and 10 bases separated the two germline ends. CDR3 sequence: CASSPLGNGYTF. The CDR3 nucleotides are TGTGCCAGCAGCCCCCTAGGAAATGGCTACACCTTC.

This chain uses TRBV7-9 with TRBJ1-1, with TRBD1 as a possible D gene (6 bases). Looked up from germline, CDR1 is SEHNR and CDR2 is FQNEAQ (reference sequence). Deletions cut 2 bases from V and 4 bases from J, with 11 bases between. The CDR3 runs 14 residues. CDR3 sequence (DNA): TGTGCCAGCAGCTTAACAGGGACCTCCACTGAAGCTTTCTTT. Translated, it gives CASSLTGTSTEAFF.

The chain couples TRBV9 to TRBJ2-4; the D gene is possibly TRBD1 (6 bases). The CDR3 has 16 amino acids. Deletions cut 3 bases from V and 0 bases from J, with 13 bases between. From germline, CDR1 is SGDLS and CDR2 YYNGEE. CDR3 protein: CASSGSGDLAKNIQYF. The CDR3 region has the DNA TGTGCCAGCAGCGGGTCAGGGGATCTAGCCAAAAACATTCAGTACTTC.

DNA of the CDR3: TGTGCCATCAGCTCGGACAGGCCATATAGCAATCAGCCCCAGCATTTT. Encoded protein: CAISSDRPYSNQPQHF. The chain carries TRBV10-3 and TRBJ1-5, with 7 bases aligning to TRBD1. The CDR3 extends over 16 amino acids. V gave up 6 bases and J gave up 0 bases; unmatched junction bases: 8. CDR1 ENHRY and CDR2 SYGVKD come from the germline V gene.

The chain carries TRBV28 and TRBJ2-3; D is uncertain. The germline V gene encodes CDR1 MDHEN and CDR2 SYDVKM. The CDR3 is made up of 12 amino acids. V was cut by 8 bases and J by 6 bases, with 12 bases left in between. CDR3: CASLSNTDTQYF. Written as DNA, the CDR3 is TGTGCCAGCCTGTCAAACACGGATACGCAGTATTTT.

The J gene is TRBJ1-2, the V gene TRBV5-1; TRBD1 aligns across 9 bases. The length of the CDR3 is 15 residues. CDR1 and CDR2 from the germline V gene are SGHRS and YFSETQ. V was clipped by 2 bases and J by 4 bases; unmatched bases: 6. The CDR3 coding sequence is TGCGCCAGCAGCTTAAATACAGGGGGCGGCTATGGCTACACCTTC. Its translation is CASSLNTGGGYGYTF.

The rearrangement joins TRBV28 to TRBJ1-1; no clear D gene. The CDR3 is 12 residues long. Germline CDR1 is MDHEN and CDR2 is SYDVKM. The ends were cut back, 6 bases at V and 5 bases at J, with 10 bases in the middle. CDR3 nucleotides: TGTGCCAGCAGCGTCCAGAGGACTGAAGCTTTCTTT. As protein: CASSVQRTEAFF.

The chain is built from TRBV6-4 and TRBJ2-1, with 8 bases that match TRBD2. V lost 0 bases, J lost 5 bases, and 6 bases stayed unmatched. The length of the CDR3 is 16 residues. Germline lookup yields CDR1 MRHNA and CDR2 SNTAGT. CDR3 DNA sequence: TGTGCCAGCAGTGACTCCGTGACGGGAGGGCACAATGAGCAGTTCTTC. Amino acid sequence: CASSDSVTGGHNEQFF.

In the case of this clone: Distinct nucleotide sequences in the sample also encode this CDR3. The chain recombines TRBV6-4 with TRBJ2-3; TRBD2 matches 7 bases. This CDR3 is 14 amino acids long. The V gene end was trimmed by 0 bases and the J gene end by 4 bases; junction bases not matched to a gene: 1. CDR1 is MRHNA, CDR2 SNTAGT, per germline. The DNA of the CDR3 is TGTGCCAGCAGTGACTCGGGGGGGGCAGATACGCAGTATTTT. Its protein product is CASSDSGGADTQYF.

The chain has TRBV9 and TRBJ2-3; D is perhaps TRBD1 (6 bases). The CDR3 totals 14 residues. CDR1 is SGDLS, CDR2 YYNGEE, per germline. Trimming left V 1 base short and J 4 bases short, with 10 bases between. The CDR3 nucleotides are TGTGCCAGCAGCGTAACAGGGATCGCAGATACGCAGTATTTT. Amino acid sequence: CASSVTGIADTQYF.

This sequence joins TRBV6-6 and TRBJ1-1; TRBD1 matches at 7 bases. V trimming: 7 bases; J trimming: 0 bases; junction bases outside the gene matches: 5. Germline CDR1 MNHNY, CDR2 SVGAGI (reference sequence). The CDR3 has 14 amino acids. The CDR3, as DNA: TGTGCCAGCACCTCCCAGGGGGTGAACACTGAAGCTTTCTTT. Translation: CASTSQGVNTEAFF.

CDR3 sequence reads: CSAGQGANTGELFF. Written as DNA, the CDR3 is TGCAGCGCCGGCCAGGGGGCGAACACCGGGGAGCTGTTTTTT. The chain employs TRBV29-1 and TRBJ2-2; TRBD1 aligns across 7 bases. CDR1 and CDR2 from the germline V gene are SQVTM and ANQGSEA. The CDR3 spans 14 residues. The V and J ends lost 7 bases and 0 bases, in that order; junction bases with no gene match: 5.